This is a list of T cell receptor beta chains from one sample in a study of human T cells and chemical hapten exposure. TCRdb re-derived calls from the 5' RACE reads in MiXCR, one entry per CDR3 protein. In the table there are about 80,000 distinct CDR3 sequences, roughly 15% of which are singletons. The receptors shown here come from a female donor in good health. The CDR3 runs from the conserved cysteine through the conserved F or W. Fields, in order: J gene, clone size, V gene, D gene, CDR3 DNA, CDR3 protein. A D gene is named only where the DNA matches it firmly. Expanded clones are given a class, and other clones once, few, many or no size at all.

>TRBJ2-1|few|TRBV6-2/TRBV6-3|TRBD2
TGTGCCAGCAGTTACCCCGGGACTAGCGGGTCACAGTTCTTC
CASSYPGTSGSQFF
>TRBJ2-3|-|TRBV29-1|TRBD1
TGCAGCGTACCCGGGACAGGGTTAGAAGATACGCAGTATTTT
CSVPGTGLEDTQYF
>TRBJ2-1|-|TRBV5-1|TRBD1
TGCGCCAGCAGCCCGGACAGGGATTCTGGGAATGAGCAGTTCTTC
CASSPDRDSGNEQFF
>TRBJ1-1|few|TRBV2|-
TGTGCCAGCAGTGAAAGTCCGCTGAACACTGAAGCTTTCTTT
CASSESPLNTEAFF
>TRBJ1-2|few|TRBV11-2|-
TGTGCCAGCAGCTTCGGCGCCTATGGCTACACCTTC
CASSFGAYGYTF
>TRBJ1-1|few|TRBV29-1|-
TGCAGCGTTGACACATCAGGTATGAACACTGAAGCTTTCTTT
CSVDTSGMNTEAFF
>TRBJ1-1|-|TRBV6-5|-
TGTGCCAGCAGTTTCCCCGGGGGAGGAGACACTGAAGCTTTCTTT
CASSFPGGGDTEAFF
>TRBJ2-3|few|TRBV10-3|TRBD2
TGTGCCATCAGTAAGGGGACTAGCGGGGGAACAGATACGCAGTATTTT
CAISKGTSGGTDTQYF
>TRBJ2-3|-|TRBV5-1|-
TGCGCCAGCAGCTTGGGCGGACCGAATACGCAGTATTTT
CASSLGGPNTQYF
>TRBJ2-7|-|TRBV27|TRBD1
TGTGCCAGCAGTTTACGGGGGACAGGGAACGAGCAGTACTTC
CASSLRGTGNEQYF
>TRBJ1-2|-|TRBV6-5|TRBD1
TGTGCCAGCAGTTACTCAGAGGGGGCACGGGGCTACACCTTC
CASSYSEGARGYTF
>TRBJ2-1|few|TRBV29-1|-
TGCAGCGTTGGGGTTTTTCTTAGCGGAGGGAGCTCCTACAATGAGCAGTTCTTC
CSVGVFLSGGSSYNEQFF
>TRBJ2-7|-|TRBV12-3/TRBV12-4|-
TGTGCCAGCAGTCAAGACGTCAACTCCTACGAGCAGTACTTC
CASSQDVNSYEQYF
>TRBJ1-1|-|TRBV12-3/TRBV12-4|-
TGTGCCAGCTCTCCTTGGACAGCTAACACTGAAGCTTTCTTT
CASSPWTANTEAFF
>TRBJ1-1|-|TRBV6-2/TRBV6-3|TRBD1
TGTGCCAGCAGTTACATGACAGGGCTGGAGACTGAAGCTTTCTTT
CASSYMTGLETEAFF
>TRBJ2-3|-|TRBV7-2|-
TGTGCCAGCAGCGTGACTAGAAGCACAGATACGCAGTATTTT
CASSVTRSTDTQYF
>TRBJ1-3|many|TRBV6-1|TRBD1
TGTGCCACCGGGACAGGGAACGAGCCGTCCGGAAACACCATATATTTT
CATGTGNEPSGNTIYF
>TRBJ2-3|many|TRBV7-8|-
TGTGCCAGCTGGACTGGCACAGATACGCAGTATTTT
CASWTGTDTQYF
>TRBJ2-7|-|TRBV20-1|TRBD2
TGCAGTGCGACCGGGACTAGCGGAGGATACGAGCAGTACTTC
CSATGTSGGYEQYF
>TRBJ1-1|-|TRBV5-6|-
TGTGCCAGCACACTGGGTTTGAACACTGAAGCTTTCTTT
CASTLGLNTEAFF
>TRBJ2-5|-|TRBV3-1|-
TGTGCCAGCAGCCAGGAGGCGGTAAGGTCCCAGTACTTC
CASSQEAVRSQYF
>TRBJ2-5|-|TRBV2|TRBD1
TGTGCCAGCAGTGCGTCCGCCCAGGGGGCCCAGTACTTC
CASSASAQGAQYF
>TRBJ2-1|-|TRBV5-6|TRBD2
TGTGCCAGCAGCTTGGAGCTAGCGGGAGACCCTTGGAGCTCCTACAATGAGCAGTTCTTC
CASSLELAGDPWSSYNEQFF
>TRBJ1-1|-|TRBV12-3/TRBV12-4|-
TGTGCCAGCAGTCCGGTCGCCGGCAACACTGAAGCTTTCTTT
CASSPVAGNTEAFF
>TRBJ2-6|-|TRBV28|-
TGTGCCAGCAGCGGACAGACGACTATTGTAGGGGCCAACGTCCTGACTTTC
CASSGQTTIVGANVLTF
>TRBJ2-3|-|TRBV5-4|-
TGTGCCAGCAGCTTGCCAGGGATTCGCACAGATACGCAGTATTTT
CASSLPGIRTDTQYF
>TRBJ1-1|few|TRBV2|-
TGTGCCAGCAGCAAAGACGGGAACACTGAAGCTTTCTTT
CASSKDGNTEAFF
>TRBJ2-2|few|TRBV5-1|TRBD1
TGCGCCAGCAGCGGTACCGACAGGGCGACCACCGGGGAGCTGTTTTTT
CASSGTDRATTGELFF
>TRBJ2-1|-|TRBV12-3/TRBV12-4|TRBD2
TGTGCCAGCAGTTTCTCGAGCGGGGGGCTCCGGTCGATCTATGAGCAGTTCTTC
CASSFSSGGLRSIYEQFF
>TRBJ1-6|-|TRBV20-1|-
TGCAGTGCTAGGGACTGGGGGGATTCACCCCTCCACTTT
CSARDWGDSPLHF
>TRBJ2-7|few|TRBV28|-
TGTGCCAGCAGTTTAAGGGGCAGCTACTACGAGCAGTACTTC
CASSLRGSYYEQYF
>TRBJ1-3|-|TRBV4-1|-
TGCGCCAGCAGCCAAGAGAGGAGAAGCTCTGGAAACACCATATATTTT
CASSQERRSSGNTIYF
>TRBJ1-5|-|TRBV10-3|-
TGTGCCATCAGTGAGTCGGAGATGAAGCCCCAGAATTTT
CAISESEMKPQNF
>TRBJ2-5|few|TRBV2|-
TGTGCCAGCAGTGCCAATCTACAAGAGACCCAGTACTTC
CASSANLQETQYF
>TRBJ1-4|-|TRBV29-1|-
TGCAGCGTTGCAGCCATACCAACTAATGAAAAACTGTTTTTT
CSVAAIPTNEKLFF
>TRBJ1-6|few|TRBV5-4|TRBD1
TGTGCCAGCAGCTTGGGGGCTGGGACAGGGGGTTCACCCCTCCACTTT
CASSLGAGTGGSPLHF
>TRBJ1-5|-|TRBV7-2|-
TGTGCCAGCAGCTTCTACAATCAGCCCCAGCATTTT
CASSFYNQPQHF
>TRBJ2-5|-|TRBV5-6|-
TGTGCCAGCAGCTTGATTGGCAGATACCAAGAGACCCAGTACTTC
CASSLIGRYQETQYF
>TRBJ1-5|few|TRBV19|-
TGTGCCAGTAGTATGATGACAGGTAGGAGCAATCAGCCCCAGCATTTT
CASSMMTGRSNQPQHF
>TRBJ2-1|-|TRBV11-3|TRBD2
TGTGCCAGCAGCCACGGGGGGTATGAGCAGTTCTTC
CASSHGGYEQFF
>TRBJ2-1|-|TRBV12-3/TRBV12-4|TRBD2
TGTGCCAGCAGTTTATGGCGGGAGGAACCCTACAATGAGCAGTTCTTC
CASSLWREEPYNEQFF
>TRBJ2-7|-|TRBV5-1|TRBD2
TGCGCCAGCAGCTTGGAGCTAGCGGGAGTGACTCGGGAGCAGTACTTC
CASSLELAGVTREQYF
>TRBJ2-1|-|TRBV12-3/TRBV12-4|-
TGTGCCAGCAGTTTCCTCCAGGGCTCCTACAATGAGCAGTTCTTC
CASSFLQGSYNEQFF
>TRBJ2-1|-|TRBV5-1|TRBD1
TGCGCCAGCAGCTTGGGCGGGACAGGAGTATACAATGAGCAGTTCTTC
CASSLGGTGVYNEQFF
>TRBJ2-2|-|TRBV19|-
TGTGCCAGTAGTAAGACGGCGGGGACCGGGGAGCTGTTTTTT
CASSKTAGTGELFF
>TRBJ1-1|few|TRBV18|-
TGTGCCAGCTCACCGCGAGTGGGGAGCACTGAAGCTTTCTTT
CASSPRVGSTEAFF
>TRBJ1-5|-|TRBV12-3/TRBV12-4|TRBD1
TGTGCCAGCAGTACCTCCGGGACAGGCGCCCCTGGGCCCCAGCATTTT
CASSTSGTGAPGPQHF
>TRBJ2-3|few|TRBV20-1|-
TGCAGTGCTACGGACCGAAGGGTCACAGATACGCAGTATTTT
CSATDRRVTDTQYF
>TRBJ1-1|many|TRBV29-1|TRBD1
TGCAGCGCAGGACAGGGGTGGGGCATGAACACTGAAGCTTTCTTT
CSAGQGWGMNTEAFF
>TRBJ1-3|-|TRBV7-9|-
TGTGCCAGCAGCTTAGGACAGACCGGAAACACCATATATTTT
CASSLGQTGNTIYF
>TRBJ1-1|many|TRBV29-1|-
TGCAGCGTTGATATCGGGGGGTTGGGGGCTTTCTTT
CSVDIGGLGAFF
>TRBJ2-2|few|TRBV5-1|-
TGCGCCAGCAGCTTGGACACTTCGAACACCGGGGAGCTGTTTTTT
CASSLDTSNTGELFF